The next 18 T cell receptor beta chains were all read from a single sample in a study of OX40 agonist ivuxolimab in advanced cancers. The repertoire was sequenced with immunoSEQ multiplex PCR; TCRdb's copy has only in-frame clones and lacks some. Of over 85,000 clones listed, approximately 81% were seen once; the top ten hold more than 0.95%. The input for sequencing was CD4+ or CD8+ T cells sorted from blood, taken in a trial of the OX40 agonist ivuxolimab. These receptors were obtained from an adult with an advanced solid tumor such as melanoma, head and neck, liver or kidney cancer.

For the CDR3, the DNA is TGTGCCAGGGGAAACACCGGGGAGCTGTTTTTT. Amino acid sequence: CARGNTGELFF. The chain employs TRBV30 and TRBJ2-2; D is possibly TRBD1 (5 bases). V lost 8 bases, J lost 2 bases, and 6 bases lay in between. Germline lookup yields CDR1 GTSNPN and CDR2 SVGIG (reference sequence). The CDR3 runs to 11 residues.

This sequence joins TRBV11-2 and TRBJ2-5, with TRBD1 matching over 9 bases. With V trimmed by 3 bases and J by 4 bases, 6 bases remained unmatched. CDR1 is SGHAT and CDR2 is FQNNGV in the germline V gene. CDR3 length: 15 residues. This CDR3 reads CASSFTGQGRETQYF. CDR3 DNA: TGTGCCAGCAGCTTTACGGGACAGGGTCGAGAGACCCAGTACTTC. The whole variable domain, filled in from reference TRBV11-2 and TRBJ2-5, reads EAGVAQSPRYKIIEKRQSVAFWCNPISGHATLYWYQQILGQGPKLLIQFQNNGVVDDSQLPKDRFSAERLKGVDSTLKIQPAKLEDSAVYLCASSFTGQGRETQYFGPGTRLLVL.

This chain uses TRBV11-2 with TRBJ2-5, with a weak D call TRBD2 (6 bases). The CDR3 length is 15 residues. CDR1 and CDR2 from the germline V gene are SGHAT and FQNNGV. Trimming pared 6 bases from V and 3 bases from J, leaving 17 bases between. The CDR3, as DNA: TGTGCCAGCAGAGGGTTGAGGAGGGGCAAAGAGACCCAGTACTTC. Amino acids: CASRGLRRGKETQYF.

The CDR3 DNA sequence: TGTGCCAGCAGCCTGCTCAGAGGAGAAGTCACTGAAGCTTTCTTT. Translation: CASSLLRGEVTEAFF. J is TRBJ1-1 and V is TRBV9, with no clear D. The V gene's germline CDR1 is SGDLS and CDR2 YYNGEE. This CDR3 spans 15 amino acids. The ends were cut back, 4 bases at V and 4 bases at J, with 17 bases in the middle.

The chain is built from TRBV18 and TRBJ1-1; the match to TRBD1 covers 10 bases. Germline V gene data show CDR1 as KGHSH and CDR2 as LQKENI. Trimming cost V 3 bases and J 2 bases; bases outside gene matches: 3. The length of the CDR3 is 15 residues. The CDR3 DNA reads as TGTGCCAGCTCACCGGGGACAGGGGCTAACACTGAAGCTTTCTTT. It encodes CASSPGTGANTEAFF.

V and J are TRBV28 and TRBJ1-5; D gene uncertain. Germline-derived CDR1 and CDR2 are MDHEN and SYDVKM. Deletions cut 7 bases from V and 2 bases from J, with 9 bases between. The CDR3 totals 13 residues. CDR3 protein: CASTSVRNQPQHF. CDR3 in DNA: TGTGCCAGCACCTCGGTCCGCAATCAGCCCCAGCATTTT. The full variable domain, in which reference TRBV28 and TRBJ1-5 provide the parts outside the CDR3, is DVKVTQSSRYLVKRTGEKVFLECVQDMDHENMFWYRQDPGLGLRLIYFSYDVKMKEKGDIPEGYSVSREKKERFSLILESASTNQTSMYLCASTSVRNQPQHFGDGTRLSIL.

This chain uses TRBV6-5 with TRBJ2-5, with unresolved D. Germline assignment: CDR1 MNHEY and CDR2 SVGAGI. V lost 5 bases, J lost 4 bases, and 11 bases lay in between. There are 13 residues in the CDR3. The DNA for the CDR3 is TGTGCCAGCAGTGTAACGAGAAGAGAGACCCAGTACTTC. Protein sequence: CASSVTRRETQYF.

This clone has just one count. The V and J genes are TRBV19 and TRBJ2-2, with D unclear. The CDR3 is 12 residues long. V lost 8 bases to trimming and J lost 2 bases, with 6 bases between them. Germline lookup yields CDR1 LNHDA and CDR2 SQIVND (reference sequence). CDR3 sequence: CASSKNTGELFF. The CDR3 DNA sequence: TGTGCCAGTTCGAAAAACACCGGGGAGCTGTTTTTT.

The chain joins TRBV4-1 to TRBJ1-1; D not certain. Germline lookup yields CDR1 MGHRA and CDR2 YSYEKL. CDR3 length: 15 amino acids. With 0 bases removed from V and 1 base from J, the gap between germline ends came to 9 bases. The CDR3 loop is CASSQEVRPNTEAFF. CDR3 bases: TGCGCCAGCAGCCAAGAGGTAAGACCGAACACTGAAGCTTTCTTT.

The chain has TRBV6-5 and TRBJ1-3, with 7 positions matching TRBD1. The J segment lost 5 bases and the V segment lost 6 bases, leaving 7 bases of the junction unmatched. In germline, CDR1 is MNHEY, CDR2 SVGAGI. This CDR3 region has 14 residues. CDR3 coding DNA: TGTGCCAGCAGAGCCGGGACAGAAAGAAACACCATATATTTT. Protein: CASRAGTERNTIYF.

The chain uses TRBV28 and TRBJ2-5, with 7 bases fitting TRBD2. V shed 8 bases and J 2 bases; nucleotides not matched to a gene: 14. CDR3 size: 16 residues. Looked up from germline, CDR1 is MDHEN and CDR2 is SYDVKM. CDR3 nucleotide sequence: TGTGCCAGCCGCTTTGGGTTGGCGGGGGAACAAGAGACCCAGTACTTC. It specifies CASRFGLAGEQETQYF. Full variable domain (outside the CDR3, taken from reference TRBV28 and TRBJ2-5): DVKVTQSSRYLVKRTGEKVFLECVQDMDHENMFWYRQDPGLGLRLIYFSYDVKMKEKGDIPEGYSVSREKKERFSLILESASTNQTSMYLCASRFGLAGEQETQYFGPGTRLLVL.

The gene calls are TRBV30 and TRBJ2-3; D unclear. The CDR3 contains 12 residues. V lost 0 bases, J lost 3 bases, and 4 bases lay in between. Germline V lookup: CDR1 GTSNPN, CDR2 SVGIG (reference sequence). CDR3 residues: CAWSVATDTQYF. The CDR3 DNA reads TGTGCCTGGAGTGTGGCTACAGATACGCAGTATTTT.

The J gene is TRBJ1-4, the V gene TRBV7-6; D is undetermined. Per the germline V gene, CDR1 is SGHVS and CDR2 is FNYEAQ. This CDR3 contains 12 residues. Trimming took 5 bases from V and 2 from J, leaving 3 bases between them. In DNA, the CDR3 is TGTGCCAGCAGCCCGACTAATGAAAAACTGTTTTTT. It yields the protein CASSPTNEKLFF. Based on the CDR3 plus reference TRBV7-6 and TRBJ1-4, the full variable domain is GAGVSQSPRYKVTKRGQDVALRCDPISGHVSLYWYRQALGQGPEFLTYFNYEAQQDKSGLPNDRFSAERPEGSISTLTIQRTEQRDSAMYRCASSPTNEKLFFGSGTQLSVL.

The genes are TRBV7-9 and TRBJ1-4; D not certain. Germline-derived CDR1 and CDR2 are SEHNR and FQNEAQ (reference sequence). CDR3 size: 14 residues. V shed 6 bases and J shed 2 bases, with 10 bases lying between them. The CDR3 spells CASRPVGTNEKLFF. The DNA of the CDR3 is TGTGCCAGCAGGCCCGTAGGGACTAATGAAAAACTGTTTTTT.

The rearrangement uses TRBV2 and TRBJ2-1; 13 bases fit TRBD2. The CDR3 length is 14 residues. The germline V gene has CDR1 SNHLY and CDR2 FYNNEI. The junction had 4 bases not matched to a gene; V was cut back by 6 bases and J by 8 bases. In nucleotides, the CDR3 is TGTGCCAGCAGACTAGCGGGGGGGCCCTATGAGCAGTTCTTC. As protein: CASRLAGGPYEQFF.

This sequence joins TRBV7-8 and TRBJ2-3, with unresolved D. Germline V lookup: CDR1 SGHVS, CDR2 FQNEAQ. Trimming cost V 5 bases and J 0 bases, with 3 bases left between them. The CDR3 is made up of 12 amino acids. The CDR3 DNA follows: TGTGCCAGCAGCCAAAGCACAGATACGCAGTATTTT. Translated: CASSQSTDTQYF.

A few counts support this clone. This chain uses TRBV12-5 with TRBJ2-5; TRBD2 matches 7 bases. The trim removed 6 bases at V and 5 bases at J, leaving 6 bases unmatched. Germline V CDR1 and CDR2: LGHNT, FRNRAP. The CDR3 loop spans 13 amino acids. Here the CDR3 reads CASGQSGGETQYF. The CDR3 DNA follows: TGTGCTAGTGGCCAGTCCGGGGGGGAGACCCAGTACTTC.

This clone appeared a few times. The V and J genes are TRBV5-1 and TRBJ2-7, with D maybe TRBD1 (6 bases). V lost 2 bases and J lost 4, with 16 bases in between. Looked up from germline, CDR1 is SGHRS and CDR2 is YFSETQ. This CDR3 has 15 amino acids. The CDR3 loop is CASSFGRGPAYEQYF. The CDR3 DNA is TGCGCCAGCAGCTTCGGCAGGGGCCCCGCTTACGAGCAGTACTTC.